This TCR beta chain stems from a study of T-cell reconstitution after alpha-beta-depleted transplantation in children. This clonotype was found many times. Germline CDR1 reads SGHRS; CDR2 reads YFSETQ. This CDR3 contains 16 residues. V lost 2 bases to trimming and J lost 4 bases; unmatched junction nucleotides: 8. Unique molecular identifiers were incorporated during preparation of the TCRbeta library. TCRdb re-derived calls from the PCR reads in MiXCR, one entry per CDR3 protein. The table has about 240,000 distinct CDR3 sequences, about 12% seen once. Material: PBMCs from the stem cell graft donor, obtained from the stem cell graft. The TCR comes from a human donor who donated a stem cell graft to a child with acute lymphoblastic leukemia. The chain recombines TRBV5-1 with TRBJ2-2; 7 bases line up with TRBD1. In DNA form, the CDR3 reads TGCGCCAGCAGCTTTTTCGACAGGGTCGTCACCGGGGAGCTGTTTTTT. It translates to CASSFFDRVVTGELFF.